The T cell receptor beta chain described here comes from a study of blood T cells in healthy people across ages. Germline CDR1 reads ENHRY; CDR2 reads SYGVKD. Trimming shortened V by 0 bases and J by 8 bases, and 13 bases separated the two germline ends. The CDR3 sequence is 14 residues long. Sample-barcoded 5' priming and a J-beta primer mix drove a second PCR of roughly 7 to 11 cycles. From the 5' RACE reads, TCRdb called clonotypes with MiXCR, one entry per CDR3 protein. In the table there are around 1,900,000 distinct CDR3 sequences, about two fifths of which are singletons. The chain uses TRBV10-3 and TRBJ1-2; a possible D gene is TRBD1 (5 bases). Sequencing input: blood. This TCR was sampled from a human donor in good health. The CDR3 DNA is TGTGCCATCAGTGAGTCGATTAGACAGCGAGGCTACACCTTC. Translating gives CAISESIRQRGYTF.